One and the same sample provided the 19 T cell receptor beta chains below, sequenced in a study of blood T cell repertoires in COVID-19. The method was immunoSEQ multiplex PCR; TCRdb's version includes in-frame clones alone and lacks a portion of them. The sample has roughly 250,000 clones; around 82% are singletons. The sample taken for sequencing was PBMCs or T cells enriched from blood (not recorded which). The receptors here all came from a woman aged 40 to 50 who had been exposed to COVID-19.

The CDR3 DNA is TGCGCCAGCAGCCAGCTCGGACAGGCCGGAGACTATGGCTACACCTTC. Translated, it gives CASSQLGQAGDYGYTF. The chain has TRBV5-1 and TRBJ1-2, with 7 nucleotides matching TRBD1. The length of the CDR3 is 16 residues. The V gene's germline CDR1 is SGHRS and CDR2 YFSETQ. V shed 4 bases, J shed 3 bases, and the junction held 12 bases outside the gene matches.

The CDR3 nucleotides are TGTGCCAGCAGCCGCGGAAGGGGGTCGGGAGAGACCCAGTACTTC. It codes for CASSRGRGSGETQYF. The rearrangement uses TRBV5-6 and TRBJ2-5, with D perhaps TRBD1 (6 bases). This CDR3 contains 15 residues. V lost 4 bases to trimming and J lost 4 bases, with 17 bases between them. Germline lookup yields CDR1 SGHDT and CDR2 YYEEEE.

In its sample, this clone was seen once. The genes are TRBV4-3 and TRBJ2-3; 9 bases match TRBD1. The CDR3 is 17 amino acids. Germline-derived CDR1 and CDR2 are LGHNA and YSLEER. Germline trimming cut 0 bases from V and 3 bases from J; bases unmatched to any gene: 7. The CDR3 is CASSQDFRDRVTDTQYF. In DNA, the CDR3 is TGCGCCAGCAGCCAAGACTTCCGGGACAGGGTTACAGATACGCAGTATTTT.

The rearrangement links TRBV19 to TRBJ2-7, with D possibly TRBD2 on 5 matching bases. The CDR3 totals 13 residues. The V end was cut by 5 bases, the J end by 6 bases, with 14 bases between. Per germline, CDR1 LNHDA and CDR2 SQIVND (reference sequence). The CDR3 coding sequence is TGTGCCAGTAGTCAGCGGACGCCTGGCGAGCAGTACTTC. Protein: CASSQRTPGEQYF. Combining the CDR3 with reference TRBV19 and TRBJ2-7 gives the whole variable domain DGGITQSPKYLFRKEGQNVTLSCEQNLNHDAMYWYRQDPGQGLRLIYYSQIVNDFQKGDIAEGYSVSREKKESFPLTVTSAQKNPTAFYLCASSQRTPGEQYFGPGTRLTVT.

This clone has just a few counts. This chain links TRBV19 with TRBJ2-4; D is perhaps TRBD2 (6 bases). Germline loops: CDR1 LNHDA, CDR2 SQIVND (reference sequence). This CDR3 has 13 amino acids. Deletions cut 6 bases from V and 2 bases from J, with 8 bases between. CDR3 sequence: CASREGPKNIQYF. The CDR3 bases are TGTGCCAGTAGGGAGGGGCCCAAAAACATTCAGTACTTC. Combining the CDR3 with reference TRBV19 and TRBJ2-4 gives the whole variable domain DGGITQSPKYLFRKEGQNVTLSCEQNLNHDAMYWYRQDPGQGLRLIYYSQIVNDFQKGDIAEGYSVSREKKESFPLTVTSAQKNPTAFYLCASREGPKNIQYFGAGTRLSVL.

This chain uses TRBV24-1 with TRBJ1-4, with 9 nucleotides matching TRBD1. The CDR3 length is 15 residues. Germline values: CDR1 KGHDR, CDR2 SFDVKD. V trimming: 10 bases; J trimming: 7 bases; junction bases outside the gene matches: 12. CDR3 region: CATRGEGQGCEKLFF. The CDR3 DNA reads TGTGCCACGAGGGGAGAGGGACAGGGTTGTGAAAAACTGTTTTTT.

CDR3 bases: TGTGCCAGCAGTTACCCGGTCCAGGGGGATGAGCAGTTCTTC. It is translated as CASSYPVQGDEQFF. The rearrangement joins TRBV6-5 to TRBJ2-1, with 7 bases matching TRBD1. The germline gives CDR1 MNHEY, CDR2 SVGAGI. The ends lost 2 bases at V and 8 bases at J; junction bases unmatched: 6. This CDR3 is built from 14 residues.

This chain uses TRBV6-1 with TRBJ1-4; D not certain. Trimming took off 3 bases at V and 4 bases at J, with 12 bases between the two ends. Germline loops: CDR1 MNHNS, CDR2 SASEGT. The CDR3 spans 15 residues. DNA for the CDR3: TGTGCCAGCAGTGACCGGAGACCCTATAATGAAAAACTGTTTTTT. Amino acids: CASSDRRPYNEKLFF.

The count of this clone is one. This rearrangement joins TRBV5-4 to TRBJ2-1; 7 bases are a match to TRBD2. V was pared by 4 bases and J by 2 bases, with 9 bases of the junction left unmatched. Germline loops: CDR1 SGHNT, CDR2 YYREEE (reference sequence). The CDR3 consists of 16 residues. The CDR3 sequence is CASSRGRGGTYNEQFF. CDR3 DNA: TGTGCCAGCAGCCGAGGACGGGGAGGGACCTACAATGAGCAGTTCTTC.

The genes are TRBV7-3 and TRBJ2-3, with TRBD2 identical over 9 bases. CDR3 length: 17 residues. Germline CDR1 reads SGHTA; CDR2 reads FQGTGA. With 3 bases clipped from V and 0 bases from J, the junction kept 7 bases outside the gene matches. The chain's CDR3 is CASSFRVAGASTDTQYF. The CDR3, as DNA: TGTGCCAGCAGCTTCCGAGTAGCGGGGGCGAGCACAGATACGCAGTATTTT. The full variable domain, with the rest looked up from reference TRBV7-3 and TRBJ2-3, is GAGVSQTPSNKVTEKGKYVELRCDPISGHTALYWYRQSLGQGPEFLIYFQGTGAADDSGLPNDRFFAVRPEGSVSTLKIQRTERGDSAVYLCASSFRVAGASTDTQYFGPGTRLTVL.

This clone was counted a few times. J is TRBJ1-2 and V is TRBV27; D remains unclear. CDR3 length: 14 amino acids. V lost 0 bases and J 2 bases, leaving 7 bases between the germline ends. CDR1 and CDR2 (germline): MNHEY, SMNVEV (reference sequence). The DNA for the CDR3 is TGTGCCAGCAGTTTATCGAGGGAAAACTATGGCTACACCTTC. Its translation is CASSLSRENYGYTF.

CDR3 amino acids: CASSLGSDLSYEQYF. The CDR3 nucleotides are TGTGCCAGCAGTTTAGGGAGCGACCTCTCCTACGAGCAGTACTTC. V and J are TRBV28 and TRBJ2-7, with D perhaps matching TRBD2 (5 bases). Germline CDR1 reads MDHEN; CDR2 reads SYDVKM. Trimming shortened V by 2 bases and J by 0 bases, and 11 bases separated the two germline ends. The CDR3 consists of 15 residues. Full variable domain (outside the CDR3, taken from reference TRBV28 and TRBJ2-7): DVKVTQSSRYLVKRTGEKVFLECVQDMDHENMFWYRQDPGLGLRLIYFSYDVKMKEKGDIPEGYSVSREKKERFSLILESASTNQTSMYLCASSLGSDLSYEQYFGPGTRLTVT.

V is TRBV7-2 and J is TRBJ2-5; 9 bases match TRBD1. CDR1 and CDR2 (germline): SGHTA, FQGNSA. The CDR3 has 14 residues. With 8 bases clipped from V and 7 bases from J, the junction kept 11 bases outside the gene matches. The CDR3 region is CASSSTGGLGTQYF. The CDR3, as DNA: TGTGCCAGCTCCTCGACAGGGGGGTTGGGGACCCAGTACTTC.

This clone occurred once. Relative to the germline gene, one junction end is altered; a read error may explain this. The genes are TRBV14 and TRBJ2-7, with a possible D match to TRBD1 (6 bases). The CDR3 runs 15 residues. Germline V gene lookup returns CDR1 SGHDN and CDR2 FVKESK. CDR3 residues: CASSQEGAGAYEQYF. As DNA, the CDR3 is TGTGCCAGCAGTCAAGAGGGCGCAGGGGCCTACGAGCAGTACTTC.

In regard to this clone: The conserved closing phenylalanine or tryptophan is absent in this CDR3, likely reflecting a read error. The DNA is left out, because the CDR3 cannot be placed on it with certainty; the CDR3 is given as TCRdb lists it. V is TRBV9 and J is TRBJ1-1; TRBD1 is the table's D call, not checked against the DNA. Germline V lookup: CDR1 SGDLS, CDR2 YYNGEE. From its first to its last residue, the CDR3 has 13 amino acids. CDR3 sequence: CASSPRGWGRPYL.

The chain has TRBV4-1 and TRBJ2-1; possibly TRBD2 for D (5 bases). The CDR3 contains 15 residues. V lost 0 bases and J 4 bases, leaving 10 bases between the germline ends. Germline CDR1 MGHRA, CDR2 YSYEKL. The CDR3, as DNA: TGCGCCAGCAGCCAAGATCGGGGTCAGTACAATGAGCAGTTCTTC. Residues: CASSQDRGQYNEQFF.

V is TRBV19 and J is TRBJ2-6; 12 bases are a match to TRBD1. The CDR3 runs to 18 residues. Germline lookup yields CDR1 LNHDA and CDR2 SQIVND (reference sequence). Trimming removed 6 bases from V and 4 bases from J; junction bases left unmatched: 10. In DNA form, the CDR3 reads TGTGCCAGTAGCGGGGGACAGGGGGCTCTTTACGGGGCCAACGTCCTGACTTTC. It translates to CASSGGQGALYGANVLTF.

The V gene is TRBV6-5, the J gene TRBJ2-5; 7 nucleotides line up with TRBD1. Germline lookup yields CDR1 MNHEY and CDR2 SVGAGI. After removal of 5 bases from V and 4 bases from J, the junction contained 7 bases not matched to a gene. The CDR3 extends over 14 amino acids. The CDR3 loop reads CASSSRTGGETQYF. The CDR3 DNA follows: TGTGCCAGCAGTAGTCGGACAGGAGGAGAGACCCAGTACTTC.

The J gene is TRBJ1-1, the V gene TRBV4-2; D possibly corresponds to TRBD1 (5 bases). The CDR3 is 16 amino acids. V lost 3 bases and J lost 0, with 14 bases in between. CDR1 and CDR2 from the germline V gene are LGHNA and YNFKEQ. The CDR3 sequence: CASSHGPRQMNTEAFF. In nucleotides, the CDR3 is TGTGCCAGCAGCCATGGGCCCAGACAGATGAACACTGAAGCTTTCTTT.